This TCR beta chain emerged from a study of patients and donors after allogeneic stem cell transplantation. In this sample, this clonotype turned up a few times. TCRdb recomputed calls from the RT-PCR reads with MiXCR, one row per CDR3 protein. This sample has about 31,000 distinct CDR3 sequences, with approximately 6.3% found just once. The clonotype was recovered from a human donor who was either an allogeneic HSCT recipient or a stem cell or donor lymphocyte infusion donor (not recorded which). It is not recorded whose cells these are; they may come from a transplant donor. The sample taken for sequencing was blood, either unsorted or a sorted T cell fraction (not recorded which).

CDR3 amino acids: CSARTTDTQYF. The CDR3 nucleotides are TGCAGTGCTAGGACTACCGATACGCAGTATTTT. The rearrangement links TRBV20-1 to TRBJ2-3; weak D call: TRBD2 (5 bases). CDR3 length equals 11 residues. The V end was cut by 3 bases, the J end by 6 bases, with 7 bases between. The germline V gene encodes CDR1 DFQATT and CDR2 SNEGSKA (reference sequence).